These 11 T cell receptor beta chains were sequenced from one sample in a study of read filtering for tumor transcriptome and immune sequencing. This library used approximately 0.4 ug RNA and molecular barcoded adaptors spanning alpha/delta and beta/gamma chains. Using its own MiXCR run on the reads, TCRdb lists one record per CDR3 protein. Here the sample spans tens of thousands of distinct CDR3 sequences, approximately 13% being singletons. The specimen was a population of CD138-negative cells sorted from bone marrow. All receptors derive from a donor aged 40 or over with multiple myeloma.

There are many counts of this clonotype. The V and J genes are TRBV12-3 or TRBV12-4 and TRBJ2-3; TRBD2 aligns across 10 bases. The CDR3 runs 15 residues. V gave up 3 bases and J gave up 3 bases; unmatched junction bases: 3. The CDR3 sequence is CASSLGLASTDTQYF. In nucleotides, the CDR3 is TGTGCCAGCAGTTTGGGACTAGCGTCGACAGATACGCAGTATTTT.

This clonotype is medium-sized. CDR3 nucleotide sequence: TGTGCCAGCAGTTTAGGGCAGGGGGAGGACAATGAGCAGTTCTTC. Translation: CASSLGQGEDNEQFF. V gene TRBV28 combines with J gene TRBJ2-1, with D perhaps TRBD1 (7 bases). Germline V CDR1 and CDR2: MDHEN, SYDVKM. The CDR3 runs 15 residues. Trimming left V 2 bases short and J 5 bases short, with 13 bases between.

This clonotype was recorded many times. This chain joins TRBV13 and TRBJ2-7, with D perhaps matching TRBD2 (6 bases). The CDR3 runs to 15 residues. V was pared by 2 bases and J by 0 bases, with 11 bases between. Germline V gives CDR1 PRHDT, CDR2 FYEKMQ (reference sequence). The CDR3 coding sequence is TGTGCCAGCAGCTTAACCCGGGACTTCTCCTACGAGCAGTACTTC. The encoded protein is CASSLTRDFSYEQYF. Using reference TRBV13 and TRBJ2-7 for the parts outside the CDR3, the full variable domain is AAGVIQSPRHLIKEKRETATLKCYPIPRHDTVYWYQQGPGQDPQFLISFYEKMQSDKGSIPDRFSAQQFSDYHSELNMSSLELGDSALYFCASSLTRDFSYEQYFGPGTRLTVT.

This clonotype has ten or more counts. V gene TRBV6-2 or TRBV6-3 combines with J gene TRBJ2-1, with TRBD2 matching over 7 bases. Germline CDR1 and CDR2: MNHEY and SVGEGT. V shed 4 bases and J 4 bases; nucleotides not matched to a gene: 1. The CDR3 totals 13 residues. The CDR3 nucleotides read TGTGCCAGCAGTTCGGGACTATACAATGAGCAGTTCTTC. Protein sequence: CASSSGLYNEQFF.

This clonotype has a count of ten or more. The chain has TRBV24-1 and TRBJ2-1; D is ambiguous. CDR1 and CDR2 (germline): KGHDR, SFDVKD. This CDR3 contains 16 residues. Trimming took off 4 bases at V and 6 bases at J, with 18 bases between the two ends. CDR3 amino acids: CATSDPKYGTLNEQFF. CDR3 DNA sequence: TGTGCCACCAGTGACCCGAAATATGGAACCCTCAATGAGCAGTTCTTC.

This clonotype has a count of ten or more. CDR3 in amino acids: CSAEAGGPETQYF. The CDR3, as DNA: TGCAGTGCCGAGGCGGGAGGTCCTGAGACCCAGTACTTC. This chain uses TRBV20-1 with TRBJ2-5; 8 nucleotides match TRBD2. V trimming: 6 bases; J trimming: 5 bases; junction bases outside the gene matches: 8. CDR3 size: 13 residues. The V gene's germline CDR1 is DFQATT and CDR2 SNEGSKA (reference sequence).

This clonotype was seen repeatedly, ten times or more. The V and J genes are TRBV12-3 or TRBV12-4 and TRBJ2-7, with D perhaps matching TRBD1 or TRBD2 (5 bases each). The length of the CDR3 is 14 residues. Trimming took 5 bases from V and 5 from J, leaving 16 bases between them. CDR3 amino acids: CASSPGPPAHEQYF. The CDR3 coding sequence is TGTGCCAGCAGTCCGGGACCACCAGCGCACGAGCAGTACTTC.

This clonotype was found many times. V usage is TRBV5-1 and J usage is TRBJ2-5; 13 nucleotides align to TRBD2. V dropped 3 bases and J dropped 2; count of bases not matched to a gene: 1. Germline V gene data show CDR1 as SGHRS and CDR2 as YFSETQ. This CDR3 has 15 residues. For the CDR3, the DNA is TGCGCCAGCAGCTCGGGACTAGCGGGACAAGAGACCCAGTACTTC. Its translation: CASSSGLAGQETQYF.

This clonotype was counted ten times or more. This rearrangement joins TRBV7-8 to TRBJ2-5, with D possibly matching TRBD1 (6 bases). The ends were cut back, 0 bases at V and 5 bases at J, with 16 bases in the middle. The CDR3 contains 16 residues. CDR1 and CDR2 (germline): SGHVS, FQNEAQ. CDR3 in DNA: TGTGCCAGCAGCTTAGCGTACAGGGATCGAAGGGAGACCCAGTACTTC. Encoded protein: CASSLAYRDRRETQYF.

This clonotype was recorded at least ten times. The gene calls are TRBV20-1 and TRBJ2-1; D ambiguous. V lost 0 bases and J 0 bases, leaving 3 bases between the germline ends. The germline V gene has CDR1 DFQATT and CDR2 SNEGSKA (reference sequence). The CDR3 length is 13 residues. The CDR3 DNA reads TGCAGTGCTAGAGAAACCTCCTACAATGAGCAGTTCTTC. This sequence encodes CSARETSYNEQFF.

The chain has TRBV7-9 and TRBJ2-3, with 11 positions matching TRBD1. V lost 4 bases to trimming and J lost 1 base; unmatched junction nucleotides: 1. The CDR3 is 15 amino acids. Germline V gives CDR1 SEHNR, CDR2 FQNEAQ (reference sequence). CDR3 protein: CASSSGQGGTDTQYF. The CDR3, as DNA: TGTGCCAGCAGCTCGGGACAGGGGGGCACAGATACGCAGTATTTT.